This note documents a single TCR beta chain sequence. Its specificity is not known. 60 Vbeta and 13 Jbeta primers were used in PCR. Method: immunoSEQ multiplex PCR; TCRdb's copy keeps in-frame clones and lacks some. The data contain about 91,000 clones, around 70% of them singletons. The data are from a study of cytomegalovirus exposure and HLA in healthy donors. Germline V gene sequence: CDR1 MNHNS, CDR2 SASEGT. This CDR3 contains 17 residues. The V gene end was trimmed by 4 bases and the J gene end by 6 bases; junction bases not matched to a gene: 16. Whole-study findings and limits: Among the most significant clusters, several appeared linked to common viral pathogens in a later analysis. Donors were assumed by presence/absence analyses to have roughly uniform sequencing depth. Later analysis identified a missense DCLRE1C variant that was linked to TCR beta V- and J-gene trimming. TRBV6-2, TRBV6-3 and other indistinguishable V segments were excluded.

Source material: PBMCs. The rearrangement uses TRBV6-1 and TRBJ2-7; 9 bases align to TRBD1. The source of this sequence is a female donor in good health and CMV-seronegative. DNA for the CDR3: TGTGCCAGCAGTGGACAGGGGGTCATTGGACATGTGACCGAGCAGTACTTC. Its protein product is CASSGQGVIGHVTEQYF.